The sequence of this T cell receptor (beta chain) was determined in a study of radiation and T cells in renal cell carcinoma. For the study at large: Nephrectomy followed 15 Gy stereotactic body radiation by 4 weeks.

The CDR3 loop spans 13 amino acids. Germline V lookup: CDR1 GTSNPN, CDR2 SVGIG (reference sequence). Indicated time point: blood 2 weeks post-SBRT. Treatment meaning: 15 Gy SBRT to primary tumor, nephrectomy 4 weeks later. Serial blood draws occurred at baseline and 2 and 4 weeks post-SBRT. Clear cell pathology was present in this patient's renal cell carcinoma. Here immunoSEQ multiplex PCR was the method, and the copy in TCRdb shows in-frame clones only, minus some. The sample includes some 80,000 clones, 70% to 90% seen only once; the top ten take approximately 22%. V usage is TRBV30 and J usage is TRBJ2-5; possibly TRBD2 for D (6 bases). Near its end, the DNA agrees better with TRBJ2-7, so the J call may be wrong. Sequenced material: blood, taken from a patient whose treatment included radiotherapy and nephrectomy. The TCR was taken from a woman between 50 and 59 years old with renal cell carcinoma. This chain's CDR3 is CAWSTGLLYEQYF. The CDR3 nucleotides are TGTGCCTGGAGTACGGGACTTCTTTACGAGCAGTACTTC.